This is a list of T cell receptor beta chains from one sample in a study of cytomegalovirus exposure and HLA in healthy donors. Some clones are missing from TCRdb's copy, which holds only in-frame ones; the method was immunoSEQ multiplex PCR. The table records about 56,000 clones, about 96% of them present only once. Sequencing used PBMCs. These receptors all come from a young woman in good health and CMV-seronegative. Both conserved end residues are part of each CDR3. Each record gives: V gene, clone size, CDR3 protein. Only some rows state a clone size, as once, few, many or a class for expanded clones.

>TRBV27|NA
CASSLTGGAYNEQFF
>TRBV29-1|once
CSTQQGAGEKLFF
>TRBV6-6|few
CASSYSSRPQDGYTF
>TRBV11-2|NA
CASSLGPGVVETQYF
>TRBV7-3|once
CASSPGGGPTDTQYF
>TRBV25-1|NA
CASTQTGVNTEAFF
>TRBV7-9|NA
CASSPNPGLAGPGGEQFF
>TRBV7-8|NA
CASSSGLAGHNEQFF
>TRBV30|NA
CAWSRHDRVGGELFF
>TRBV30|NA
CAWSPGQGRNIQYF
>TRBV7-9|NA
CASSLTRQGGTEAFF
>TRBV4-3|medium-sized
CASSQDGSSGANVLTF
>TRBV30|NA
CAWSWGGTEAFF
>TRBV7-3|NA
CASSPDRNYGYTF
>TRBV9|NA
CASNLGGNPNTGELFF
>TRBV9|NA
CASSGTGNSNQPQHF
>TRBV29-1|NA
CSAGPLAEQFF
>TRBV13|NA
CASSLAAGGPTDTQYF
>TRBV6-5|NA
CASSYQGTSGPYEQYF
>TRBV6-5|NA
CASSYSLAGGGETQYF
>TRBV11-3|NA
CASSWAGRDTGELFF
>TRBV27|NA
CASRAAGTDTQYF
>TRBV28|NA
CASSPGYSGNTIYF
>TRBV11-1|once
CASSLLSGTGHYEQYF
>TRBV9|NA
CASSVVSGGELFF
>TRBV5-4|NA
CASSSTSGGGTQYF
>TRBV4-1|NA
CASSQPAFRGLRGYTF
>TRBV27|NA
CASSPTSASYEQYF
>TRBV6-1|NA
CASRGQGRQPQHF
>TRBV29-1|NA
CSVWGTVYGYTF
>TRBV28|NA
CASSESSGGYTF
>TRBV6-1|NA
CASTQDSRAHYGYTF
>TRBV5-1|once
CASSRDRGRETQYF
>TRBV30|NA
CAWSRARTSGRGAGELFF
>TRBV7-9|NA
CASSPSWGQGEYEQYF
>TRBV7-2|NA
CASSARTSSPQETQYF
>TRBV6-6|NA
CASRRLEDSPYEQYF
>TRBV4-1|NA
CASSQGLAGVGTQYF
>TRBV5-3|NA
CARSLEKPNTEAFF
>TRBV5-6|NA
CASSATLPTDIQYF
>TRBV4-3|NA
CASSQSPTGLGTDTQYF
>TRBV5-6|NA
CASSSTGTGPLGDTQYF
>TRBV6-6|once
CASSYGTVGETQYF
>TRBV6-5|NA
CASSYVASGRYEQFF
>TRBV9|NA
CASSVGGLSYEQYF